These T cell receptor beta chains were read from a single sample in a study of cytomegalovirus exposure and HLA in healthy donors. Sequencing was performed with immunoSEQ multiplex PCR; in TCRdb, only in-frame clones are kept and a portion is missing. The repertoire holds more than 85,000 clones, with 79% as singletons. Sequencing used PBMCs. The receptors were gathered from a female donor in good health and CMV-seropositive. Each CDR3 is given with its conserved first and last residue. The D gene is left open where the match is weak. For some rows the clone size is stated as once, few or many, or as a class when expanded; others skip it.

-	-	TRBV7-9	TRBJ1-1	TGTTCCAGCAGCTTATTGGGCGGGGCAGGTCTTGAAGCTTTCTTT	CSSSLLGGAGLEAFF
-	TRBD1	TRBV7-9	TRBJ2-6	TGTGCCAGCAGCTTTTCAACAGGGGCAACCTCTGGGGCCAACGTCCTGACTTTC	CASSFSTGATSGANVLTF
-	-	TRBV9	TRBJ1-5	TGTGCCAGCTCCCCCACGGACAGTCCCCCTAATCAGCCCCAGCATTTT	CASSPTDSPPNQPQHF
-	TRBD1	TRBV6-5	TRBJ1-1	TGTGCCAGCAGTAGACAGGGGCTTGTCACTGAAGCTTTCTTT	CASSRQGLVTEAFF
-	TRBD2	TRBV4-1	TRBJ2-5	TGCGCCAGCCAAGATTTAGGCGGGGGGGCATCGGAGACCCAGTACTTC	CASQDLGGGASETQYF
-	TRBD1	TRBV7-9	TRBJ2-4	TGTTCCAGCAGCCTCCGGACAGGGCCCAAGGGTGACATTCAGTACTTC	CSSSLRTGPKGDIQYF
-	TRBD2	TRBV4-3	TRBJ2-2	TGCGCCAGCAGCCAAGATAGTAGCGGGGGGCGGAACGGGGAGCTGTTTTTT	CASSQDSSGGRNGELFF
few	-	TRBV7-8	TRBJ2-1	TGTGCCAGCAGCTTTGAGCTATACAATGAGCAGTTCTTC	CASSFELYNEQFF
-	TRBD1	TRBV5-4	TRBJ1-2	TGTGCCAGCAGCGGGGGGACAGGGAATGGCTACACCTTC	CASSGGTGNGYTF
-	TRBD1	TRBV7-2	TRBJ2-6	TGTGCCAGCAGCTCCCATACAGGAACAGGGGCCAACGGCCTGACTTTC	CASSSHTGTGANGLTF
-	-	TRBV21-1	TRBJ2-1	TGTGCCAGCAGACCTCCCCACAAGTGGTCCTACAATGAGCAGTTCTTC	CASRPPHKWSYNEQFF
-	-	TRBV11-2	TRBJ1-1	TGTGCCAGCAGCCCCTATACGAACACTGAAGCTTTCTTT	CASSPYTNTEAFF
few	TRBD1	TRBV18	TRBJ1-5	TGTGCCAGCTCGCTAGGGACAGTGGGGAATCAGCCCCAGCATTTT	CASSLGTVGNQPQHF
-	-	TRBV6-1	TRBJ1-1	TGTGCCAGCAGCCACCAGGGTGGGAACACTGAAGCTTTCTTT	CASSHQGGNTEAFF
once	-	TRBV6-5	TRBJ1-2	TGTGCCAGCAGTTACTCGATACATTCTAACTATGGCTACACCTTC	CASSYSIHSNYGYTF
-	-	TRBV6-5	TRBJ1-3	TGTGCCAGCAGTTGGGGCCTTTCCCCAGGAAACACCATATATTTT	CASSWGLSPGNTIYF
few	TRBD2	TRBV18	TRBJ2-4	TGTGCCAGCTCACCGTGGGGGCTAGCGGGAGGCGTTCAGTACTTC	CASSPWGLAGGVQYF
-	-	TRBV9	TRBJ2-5	TGTGCCAGCTCCGAGGGGGTGGGAGAGACCCAGTACTTC	CASSEGVGETQYF
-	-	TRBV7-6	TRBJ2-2	TGTGCCAGCAGCTTTCGGACCGGGGAGCTGTTTTTT	CASSFRTGELFF
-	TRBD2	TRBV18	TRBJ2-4	TGTGCCAGCTCACCTGGACTAGCGGGCGTTGAAAACATTCAGTACTTC	CASSPGLAGVENIQYF
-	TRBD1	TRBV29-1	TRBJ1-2	TGCAGCGTTAATCTGGCACAGGGGGCCGGCTACACCTTC	CSVNLAQGAGYTF
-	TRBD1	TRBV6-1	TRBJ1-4	TGTGCCAGCAGTGAAGTCCTGATGAATACAGGGGGGCGTGAAAAACTGTTTTTT	CASSEVLMNTGGREKLFF
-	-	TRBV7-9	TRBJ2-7	TGTGCCAGCAGCACCCCCGAGACAGGACCCTACGAGCAGTACTTC	CASSTPETGPYEQYF
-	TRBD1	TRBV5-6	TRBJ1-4	TGTGCCAGCAGCCTGGAAGGGACAGGAAAACTGTTTTTT	CASSLEGTGKLFF
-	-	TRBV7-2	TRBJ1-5	TGTGCCAGCAGCCCCGCTGGCCCCAATCAGCCCCAGCATTTT	CASSPAGPNQPQHF
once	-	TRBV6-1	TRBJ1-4	TGTGCCAGCATACCCCCTTTGCGGGAAAAACTGTTTTTT	CASIPPLREKLFF
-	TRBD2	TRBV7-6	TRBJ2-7	TGTGCCAGCAGCTTAGGGGACTACTACGAGCAGTACTTC	CASSLGDYYEQYF
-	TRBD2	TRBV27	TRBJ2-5	TGTGCCAGCAGTTTATCTGGAGCGGGGGGCCCCAGGCAGTACTTC	CASSLSGAGGPRQYF
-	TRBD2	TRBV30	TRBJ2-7	TGTGCCTGGGGGCTGAGCGGGAGCTACGAGCAGTACTTC	CAWGLSGSYEQYF
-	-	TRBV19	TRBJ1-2	TGTGCCAGTAGTACCCGGGACAAAGCTAACTATGGCTACACCTTC	CASSTRDKANYGYTF
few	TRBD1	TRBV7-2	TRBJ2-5	TGTGCCAGCAGCTTAGGAGAGGGGGCAAGAGAGACCCAGTACTTC	CASSLGEGARETQYF
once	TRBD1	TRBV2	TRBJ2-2	TGTGCCAGCAGTGAGACAGGGGGCCAGACAGGGGAGCTGTTTTTT	CASSETGGQTGELFF
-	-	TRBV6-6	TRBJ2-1	TGTGCCAGCAGTTCCGGCCCAGGCCATGAGCAGTTCTTC	CASSSGPGHEQFF
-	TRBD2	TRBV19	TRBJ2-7	TGTGCCAGTAGTATCGAACTAGCGGGAGGCTACGAGCAGTACTTC	CASSIELAGGYEQYF
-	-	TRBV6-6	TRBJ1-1	TGTGCCAGCAGTTACCCTTCAGCAGGGATCACTGAAGCTTTCTTT	CASSYPSAGITEAFF
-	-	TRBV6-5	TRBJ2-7	TGTGCCAGCAGTTACCTAGAATCCTACGAGCAGTACTTC	CASSYLESYEQYF
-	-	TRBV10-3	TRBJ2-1	TGTGCCATCAGCCCATGGACTCCCCCCAATGAGCAGTTCTTC	CAISPWTPPNEQFF
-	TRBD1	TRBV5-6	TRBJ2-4	TGTGCCAGCAGCGTGGACAGGGGCATCGTAGCCAAAAACATTCAGTACTTC	CASSVDRGIVAKNIQYF
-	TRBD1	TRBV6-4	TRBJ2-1	TGTGCCAGCAGTGATGGGCAGGGGGCTAATGAGCAGTTCTTC	CASSDGQGANEQFF
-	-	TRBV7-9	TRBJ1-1	TGTTCCGGGAAATCGAAAGGGGGGAACACTGAAGCTTTCTTT	CSGKSKGGNTEAFF
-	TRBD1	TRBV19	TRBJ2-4	TGTGCCAGTAGTTCACAGGGGTGGGACAGTCAGTACTTC	CASSSQGWDSQYF
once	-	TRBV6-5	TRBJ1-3	TGTGCCAGCAGTTACTCGCACAGCGGAAACACCATATATTTT	CASSYSHSGNTIYF
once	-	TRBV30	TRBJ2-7	TGTGCCTGGAGAGGCAGGGACTACGAGCAGTACTTC	CAWRGRDYEQYF
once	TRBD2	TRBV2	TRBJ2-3	TGTGCCATTACGGGACTAATAGGCAGGGACTACACAGATACGCAGTATTTT	CAITGLIGRDYTDTQYF
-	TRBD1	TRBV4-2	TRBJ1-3	TGTGCCAGCAGCCAAGCAGAGACAGGGGGTGGAAACACCATATATTTT	CASSQAETGGGNTIYF
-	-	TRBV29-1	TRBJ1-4	TGCAGCGTGGAACCTATTCCTAATGAAAAACTGTTTTTT	CSVEPIPNEKLFF
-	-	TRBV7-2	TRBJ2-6	TGTGCCAGCAGCTTCGCAGGGGTAAGAGGGGCCAACGGCCTGACTTTC	CASSFAGVRGANGLTF
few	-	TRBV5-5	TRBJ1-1	TGTGCCAGCAGCCGAACCGGACAGTTGAACACTGAAGCTTTCTTT	CASSRTGQLNTEAFF
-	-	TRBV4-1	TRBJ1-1	TGCGCCAGCAGCCAAGATCGTCAGGGGCCCATGAACACTGAAGCTTTCTTT	CASSQDRQGPMNTEAFF
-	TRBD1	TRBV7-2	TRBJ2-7	TGTGCCAGCAGTCCACCGGGACAGTACTACGAGCAGTACTTC	CASSPPGQYYEQYF
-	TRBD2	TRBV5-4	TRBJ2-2	TGTGCCAGCAGTTATGGGACTAGCCCGGGCACCGGGGAGCTGTTTTTT	CASSYGTSPGTGELFF
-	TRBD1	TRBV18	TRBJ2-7	TGTGCCAGCTCCCCGACAGGGATAAGCTCCTACGAGCAGTACTTC	CASSPTGISSYEQYF
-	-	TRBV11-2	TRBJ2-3	TGTGCCAGCAGCTTAGGGGGCCCAGATACGCAGTATTTT	CASSLGGPDTQYF